The 22 T cell receptor beta chains below all came from one sample that was sequenced in a study of somatic mutations in cytotoxic T cells in rheumatoid arthritis. Sequenced by immunoSEQ multiplex PCR; TCRdb stores in-frame clones only, minus some. The profile shows fewer than 40,000 clones, about 81% of them singletons. Sequenced material: CD8+ T cells sorted from blood. These receptors all stem from an adult with rheumatoid arthritis.

The chain employs TRBV6-1 and TRBJ2-7; D assignment may be TRBD1 or TRBD2 (5 bases each). CDR3 length equals 18 residues. Looked up from germline, CDR1 is MNHNS and CDR2 is SASEGT. Trimming removed 0 bases from V and 4 bases from J, with 22 bases in between. CDR3 region: CASSEAGYRGPAIYEQYF. The CDR3 DNA reads as TGTGCCAGCAGTGAAGCGGGGTATAGGGGACCCGCCATTTACGAGCAGTACTTC.

The chain is built from TRBV4-3 and TRBJ1-1, with 7 positions matching TRBD1. V dropped 0 bases and J dropped 0; count of bases not matched to a gene: 16. CDR3 length equals 20 residues. CDR1 is LGHNA, CDR2 YSLEER, per germline. CDR3 amino acids: CASSQDIEGDRAIMNTEAFF. DNA for the CDR3: TGCGCCAGCAGCCAAGATATCGAGGGGGACAGAGCTATTATGAACACTGAAGCTTTCTTT.

The gene calls are TRBV10-3 and TRBJ2-5; the D gene could be TRBD1 or TRBD2 (5 bases each). Near its end, the DNA agrees better with TRBJ2-7, so the J call may be wrong. CDR1 ENHRY and CDR2 SYGVKD come from the germline V gene. There are 11 residues in the CDR3. The CDR3 DNA sequence: TGTGCCACCGGAGGCAGGGACGAGCAGTACTTC. Its translation is CATGGRDEQYF.

As concerns this clone: The sample has other DNA sequences that encode this CDR3 too. The V and J genes are TRBV19 and TRBJ1-1, with TRBD1 matching over 8 bases. The CDR3 spans 14 residues. Losses at the gene ends were 1 base for V and 4 bases for J; bases not matched to a gene: 2. Germline V gives CDR1 LNHDA, CDR2 SQIVND (reference sequence). The CDR3 DNA follows: TGTGCCAGTAGTATAGGAGGACAGGGCACTGAAGCTTTCTTT. This sequence encodes CASSIGGQGTEAFF.

V and J are TRBV2 and TRBJ1-4; weak D call: TRBD1 (5 bases). V was cut by 6 bases and J by 2 bases, with 13 bases left in between. The CDR3 is 15 amino acids. Germline values: CDR1 SNHLY, CDR2 FYNNEI. In DNA, the CDR3 is TGTGCCAGCAGGGACAACGTCTTCACTAATGAAAAACTGTTTTTT. Translation gives CASRDNVFTNEKLFF.

This chain joins TRBV7-9 and TRBJ2-6; D perhaps matches TRBD1 (5 bases). With 5 bases removed from V and 0 bases from J, the gap between germline ends came to 17 bases. The CDR3 is 18 residues long. The germline CDR1 and CDR2 sequences are SEHNR and FQNEAQ (reference sequence). CDR3 coding DNA: TGTGCCAGCAGCCCCCGACAGCCCGACAGCTCTGGGGCCAACGTCCTGACTTTC. Amino acid sequence: CASSPRQPDSSGANVLTF.

The CDR3 region is CASTLTYTEAFF. The DNA for the CDR3 is TGTGCCAGCACCCTCACTTACACTGAAGCTTTCTTT. The chain has TRBV6-1 and TRBJ1-1; D is unresolved. The CDR3 runs to 12 residues. V was clipped by 7 bases and J by 3 bases, with 9 bases between them. The germline V gene encodes CDR1 MNHNS and CDR2 SASEGT.

In this sample, this clone turned up once. Written as DNA, the CDR3 is TGTGCCAGCAGCCCCGGAGGCGGGAACACTGAAGCTTTCTTT. Protein product: CASSPGGGNTEAFF. J is TRBJ1-1 and V is TRBV5-6; D not certain. The CDR3 spans 14 residues. V lost 4 bases to trimming and J lost 1 base, with 11 bases between them. The V gene's germline CDR1 is SGHDT and CDR2 YYEEEE.

The V and J genes are TRBV29-1 and TRBJ1-1, with D possibly TRBD1 on 5 matching bases. Germline V gene data show CDR1 as SQVTM and CDR2 as ANQGSEA. The CDR3 is 13 amino acids. V lost 4 bases and J lost 1, with 10 bases in between. The CDR3 is CSVGTGGNTEAFF. The CDR3 DNA follows: TGCAGCGTTGGAACTGGGGGGAACACTGAAGCTTTCTTT.

By share of the sample, this clone is medium-sized. This chain uses TRBV6-4 with TRBJ1-1; 10 nucleotides align to TRBD1. J lost 4 bases, V lost 6 bases, and 5 bases had no gene match. Germline values: CDR1 MRHNA, CDR2 SNTAGT. The CDR3 is made up of 14 amino acids. The CDR3 DNA reads as TGTGCCAGCAGGGACAGGGGGGATAGCACTGAAGCTTTCTTT. The encoded protein is CASRDRGDSTEAFF.

The chain has TRBV5-1 and TRBJ1-6; D is ambiguous. The CDR3 has 14 amino acids. The germline V gene has CDR1 SGHRS and CDR2 YFSETQ. Trimming stripped 3 bases from V and 10 bases from J, with 14 bases between. CDR3 DNA: TGCGCCAGCAGCTCCACGGGTGCGAACTCACCCCTCCACTTT. Translation gives CASSSTGANSPLHF.

The V gene is TRBV5-4, the J gene TRBJ2-7; 9 bases line up with TRBD2. Trimming cost V 4 bases and J 5 bases; bases outside gene matches: 7. The CDR3 contains 14 residues. Germline CDR1 SGHNT, CDR2 YYREEE (reference sequence). Here the CDR3 reads CASSPGRGGNEQYF. CDR3 in DNA: TGTGCCAGCAGCCCCGGGCGGGGGGGAAACGAGCAGTACTTC.

The V gene is TRBV29-1, the J gene TRBJ2-2, with 10 nucleotides matching TRBD1. Germline V gene data show CDR1 as SQVTM and CDR2 as ANQGSEA. This CDR3 has 15 amino acids. Germline trimming cut 1 base from V and 2 bases from J; bases unmatched to any gene: 1. The CDR3 reads CSVEGTGGNTGELFF. The CDR3 region has the DNA TGCAGCGTTGAAGGGACAGGGGGTAACACCGGGGAGCTGTTTTTT.

The chain uses TRBV27 and TRBJ2-5, with TRBD1 identical over 9 bases. V lost 4 bases, J lost 0 bases, and 3 bases stayed unmatched. CDR1 is MNHEY, CDR2 SMNVEV, per germline (reference sequence). This CDR3 is 15 amino acids long. In DNA, the CDR3 is TGTGCCAGCAGTTCCGGGACAGGGAACCAAGAGACCCAGTACTTC. Translation: CASSSGTGNQETQYF.

The gene calls are TRBV7-9 and TRBJ2-5; no definite D call. CDR3 length: 13 amino acids. Trimming cost V 4 bases and J 5 bases, with 11 bases left between them. The germline V gene has CDR1 SEHNR and CDR2 FQNEAQ (reference sequence). The CDR3 DNA reads as TGTGCCAGCAGCTCCTCCCTAATGGAGACCCAGTACTTC. Translation gives CASSSSLMETQYF.

The chain couples TRBV29-1 to TRBJ1-2; no definite D call. Trimming removed 1 base from V and 6 bases from J, with 15 bases in between. This CDR3 contains 14 residues. Germline V gives CDR1 SQVTM, CDR2 ANQGSEA. CDR3 coding DNA: TGCAGCGTTGAAGCTCGGCGGATTAGGGATGGCTACACCTTC. Translating it yields CSVEARRIRDGYTF.

V gene TRBV28 combines with J gene TRBJ2-6; 8 bases line up with TRBD2. The CDR3 spans 17 residues. Per the germline V gene, CDR1 is MDHEN and CDR2 is SYDVKM. V lost 6 bases, J lost 2 bases, and 9 bases stayed unmatched. The CDR3: CASSPPGGLTGANVLTF. The CDR3 DNA reads as TGTGCCAGCAGCCCGCCGGGGGGGTTAACTGGGGCCAACGTCCTGACTTTC.

The chain joins TRBV11-3 to TRBJ2-2, with 7 bases identical to TRBD1. Unmatched junction bases numbered 10, after V lost 2 bases and J lost 1 base. CDR1 is SGHNT, CDR2 YENEEA, per germline. CDR3 length equals 18 residues. The CDR3 reads CASSLTLRQGLNTGELFF. The CDR3 bases are TGTGCCAGCAGCTTAACACTAAGACAGGGCCTGAACACCGGGGAGCTGTTTTTT.

V and J are TRBV27 and TRBJ2-7, with TRBD2 matching over 7 bases. J was trimmed by 4 bases and V by 3 bases; bases with no gene match: 9. The length of the CDR3 is 15 residues. Germline V CDR1 and CDR2: MNHEY, SMNVEV (reference sequence). This CDR3 is CASSFGGSLIYEQYF. CDR3 in DNA: TGTGCCAGCAGTTTCGGCGGGAGTTTGATATACGAGCAGTACTTC.

This clone was seen a handful of times. J is TRBJ1-2 and V is TRBV27, with D uncertain. Germline CDR1 and CDR2: MNHEY and SMNVEV (reference sequence). The CDR3 loop spans 12 amino acids. V lost 5 bases to trimming and J lost 6 bases, with 10 bases between them. CDR3 region: CASSIPGDGYTF. The CDR3 DNA sequence: TGTGCCAGCAGTATACCAGGAGATGGCTACACCTTC.

CDR3 protein: CSAEERDNEQFF. CDR3 DNA sequence: TGCAGCGCCGAAGAGCGGGACAATGAGCAGTTCTTC. The chain carries TRBV29-1 and TRBJ2-1; TRBD2 might be the D (6 bases). The V and J ends lost 7 bases and 5 bases respectively, with 12 bases between them. CDR1 and CDR2 (germline): SQVTM, ANQGSEA. The CDR3 runs to 12 residues.

V gene TRBV5-3 combines with J gene TRBJ1-5; D not resolved. TRBV5-3 is an ORF; its function is uncertain. V was shortened by 4 bases and J by 0 bases, with 26 bases between the two germline ends. The CDR3 consists of 20 residues. The CDR3 here is CARSPPSGPQPKYSNQPQHF. The DNA of the CDR3 is TGTGCCAGAAGCCCCCCCTCCGGGCCCCAGCCTAAATATAGCAATCAGCCCCAGCATTTT.